The TCR beta chain described here comes from a study of T cell responses to AZD1222 COVID-19 vaccine. Study-wide points: Sampling captured repertoires only after the peak T cell response.

This clone has more than one count but fewer than ten. Its specificity is not known. TCRdb keeps only in-frame clones here, not all; method: immunoSEQ multiplex PCR. There are over 100,000 clones in the sample; around nine tenths occur only once, and roughly 8.4% lies in the top ten. The germline gives CDR1 LNHDA, CDR2 SQIVND (reference sequence). This CDR3 contains 13 residues. The V segment lost 3 bases and the J segment 4 bases; nucleotides outside the gene matches: 2. This chain connects TRBV19 to TRBJ1-2, with TRBD1 matching 7 bases. This TCR derives from an adult in good health. Sequences were derived from peripheral blood, sampled on day 0 of AZD1222 vaccination. CDR3 bases: TGTGCCAGTAGTATGTCAGGGGGCTATGGCTACACCTTC. It codes for CASSMSGGYGYTF.